A single sample is the source of the 20 T cell receptor beta chains below, sequenced in a study of blood T cells in healthy people across ages. A second PCR of roughly 6 to 12 cycles used a sample-barcoded 5' primer and a J-beta primer mix. TCRdb passed the 5' RACE reads through MiXCR, listing each CDR3 protein once. The sample shows hundreds of thousands of distinct CDR3 sequences, about 25% of them seen only once. The data also belong to a second study, concerning T cells of mothers and their children.

Sequencing used blood. These receptor sequences come from a boy aged 5-17 years in good health.

The gene calls are TRBV12-3 or TRBV12-4 and TRBJ2-2, with no clear D. The CDR3 is 16 amino acids. V was shortened by 5 bases and J by 2 bases, with 15 bases between the two germline ends. CDR3 loop: CASSPTWGTNTGELFF. Here the CDR3 DNA reads TGTGCCAGCAGTCCTACCTGGGGAACCAACACCGGGGAGCTGTTTTTT.

This chain joins TRBV20-1 and TRBJ2-3, with TRBD2 identical over 9 bases. V shed 0 bases, J shed 5 bases, and the junction held 9 bases outside the gene matches. This CDR3 is built from 16 residues. Germline V gene lookup returns CDR1 DFQATT and CDR2 SNEGSKA (reference sequence). CDR3 nucleotide sequence: TGCAGTGCTAGAGATCTGCGGGGGGGCATTGGAGATACGCAGTATTTT. Its translation is CSARDLRGGIGDTQYF.

Only a few counts were recorded for this clonotype. The J gene is TRBJ2-1, the V gene TRBV7-2; D tentatively fits TRBD1 or TRBD2 (5 bases each). Between the trimmed V and J ends, which lost 5 bases and 10 bases, there was a span of 21 bases. This CDR3 comprises 15 residues. The germline V gene encodes CDR1 SGHTA and CDR2 FQGNSA. The CDR3 loop is CASSPRGGRNREQFF. CDR3 bases: TGTGCCAGCAGCCCACGGGGTGGCAGGAACAGGGAGCAGTTCTTC.

This clonotype has only a few counts. The chain has TRBV7-2 and TRBJ2-5; perhaps TRBD1 as D (6 bases). Germline V gene sequence: CDR1 SGHTA, CDR2 FQGNSA. The CDR3 contains 15 residues. Trimming cost V 5 bases and J 4 bases, with 17 bases left between them. The CDR3 here is CASSRYRDGRETQYF. DNA of the CDR3: TGTGCCAGCAGCCGTTACAGGGATGGGCGAGAGACCCAGTACTTC.

The rearrangement uses TRBV20-1 and TRBJ2-1, with 9 bases identical to TRBD2. After removal of 6 bases from V and 2 bases from J, the junction contained 5 bases not matched to a gene. The germline CDR1 and CDR2 sequences are DFQATT and SNEGSKA (reference sequence). There are 14 residues in the CDR3. The CDR3 DNA reads TGCAGTGCCCCCCCTAGCGGGGCCTACAATGAGCAGTTCTTC. This codes for CSAPPSGAYNEQFF.

The chain links TRBV12-3 or TRBV12-4 to TRBJ2-2; no clear D. The CDR3 runs 12 residues. V lost 3 bases to trimming and J lost 8 bases, with 7 bases between them. The CDR3 DNA reads as TGTGCCAGCAGTTTTGGTTCTGGGGAGCTGTTTTTT. This sequence encodes CASSFGSGELFF.

The rearrangement links TRBV28 to TRBJ2-7; D is uncertain. The V gene's germline CDR1 is MDHEN and CDR2 SYDVKM. V was shortened by 3 bases and J by 3 bases, with 15 bases between the two germline ends. The CDR3 sequence is 15 residues long. The CDR3 DNA follows: TGTGCCAGCAGTTTCGGTACGGGTGTAGGCTACGAGCAGTACTTC. It codes for CASSFGTGVGYEQYF.

CDR3 DNA: TGTGCCAGCAGTGAATATAACGTCATCGCAGATACGCAGTATTTT. Encoded protein: CASSEYNVIADTQYF. The chain links TRBV25-1 to TRBJ2-3; D not resolved. The CDR3 totals 15 residues. Trimming pared 0 bases from V and 4 bases from J, leaving 11 bases between. Germline V lookup: CDR1 MGHDK, CDR2 SYGVNS.

The gene calls are TRBV4-3 and TRBJ2-5; 9 positions agree with TRBD1. CDR1 LGHNA and CDR2 YSLEER come from the germline V gene. J gave up 6 bases and V 4 bases, and 12 bases lay outside the gene matches. This CDR3 region has 16 residues. DNA for the CDR3: TGCGCCAGCAGCCCATCCGGGACAGGGAGTATACAGACCCAGTACTTC. Protein: CASSPSGTGSIQTQYF.

This clonotype occurred a few times. This chain uses TRBV29-1 with TRBJ1-5; D is possibly TRBD1 (5 bases). V lost 3 bases and J lost 1, with 16 bases in between. The CDR3 runs to 16 residues. Germline CDR1 is SQVTM and CDR2 is ANQGSEA. CDR3 bases: TGCAGCGTTGAGTCAACAAAGACAGAGAGCAATCAGCCCCAGCATTTT. The encoded protein is CSVESTKTESNQPQHF.

This clonotype came up a few times. V usage is TRBV4-1 and J usage is TRBJ2-3, with D perhaps being TRBD1 or TRBD2 (5 bases each). Germline CDR1 is MGHRA and CDR2 is YSYEKL. V was pared by 2 bases and J by 8 bases, with 11 bases between. CDR3 length: 13 residues. The CDR3: CASSQNGAGTQYF. The CDR3 DNA reads TGCGCCAGCAGCCAAAACGGGGCGGGTACGCAGTATTTT.

The chain recombines TRBV29-1 with TRBJ1-4; possible D gene TRBD1, 5 bases. The germline V gene encodes CDR1 SQVTM and CDR2 ANQGSEA. The CDR3 is 13 residues long. V dropped 5 bases and J dropped 5 bases, with 12 bases sitting between them. CDR3 region: CSVPGTENEKLFF. CDR3 bases: TGCAGCGTTCCCGGGACGGAAAATGAAAAACTGTTTTTT.

V and J are TRBV6-5 and TRBJ2-3; TRBD1 matches 11 bases. This CDR3 is 18 amino acids long. Looked up from germline, CDR1 is MNHEY and CDR2 is SVGAGI. V lost 4 bases and J lost 5; bases outside the gene matches: 14. CDR3: CASSFLPAGTGGVDTQYF. CDR3 nucleotide sequence: TGTGCCAGCAGTTTCCTCCCAGCCGGGACAGGGGGAGTAGATACGCAGTATTTT.

The chain links TRBV11-1 to TRBJ1-1, with D hard to call. The CDR3 loop spans 14 amino acids. The V and J ends lost 2 bases and 2 bases respectively, with 9 bases between them. The germline CDR1 and CDR2 sequences are SGHAT and FQDESV (reference sequence). For the CDR3, the DNA is TGTGCCAGCAGCTTATGGGGAGACAACACTGAAGCTTTCTTT. The encoded protein is CASSLWGDNTEAFF.

This clonotype was detected only a few times. J is TRBJ2-4 and V is TRBV28; 9 bases agree with TRBD1. CDR1 MDHEN and CDR2 SYDVKM come from the germline V gene. The CDR3 extends over 15 amino acids. J lost 3 bases, V lost 8 bases, and 8 bases had no gene match. CDR3 nucleotide sequence: TGTGCCAGCGAAACAGGGGGCGAAGGCAAAAACATTCAGTACTTC. It specifies CASETGGEGKNIQYF.

This clonotype was seen a few times. The V gene is TRBV10-2, the J gene TRBJ1-1; D remains unclear. V dropped 8 bases and J dropped 0 bases, with 7 bases sitting between them. Germline CDR1 WSHSY, CDR2 SAAADI. There are 12 residues in the CDR3. CDR3 coding DNA: TGCGCCAGCGGTCACCTGAACACTGAAGCTTTCTTT. It specifies CASGHLNTEAFF.

This chain connects TRBV6-5 to TRBJ2-2; tentative D call: TRBD2 (6 bases). Germline V CDR1 and CDR2: MNHEY, SVGAGI. The CDR3 is 15 residues long. V dropped 2 bases and J dropped 3 bases, with 10 bases sitting between them. In nucleotides, the CDR3 is TGTGCCAGCAGTTACGTCGGGAGTTACACCGGGGAGCTGTTTTTT. Translating it yields CASSYVGSYTGELFF.

The chain has TRBV12-3 or TRBV12-4 and TRBJ2-3; 8 nucleotides match TRBD2. V gave up 11 bases and J gave up 5 bases; unmatched junction bases: 9. CDR3 length: 13 amino acids. This chain's CDR3 is CASNGGAIDTQYF. CDR3 sequence (DNA): TGTGCCTCCAACGGGGGGGCCATAGATACGCAGTATTTT.

This clonotype was recorded at least ten times. V and J are TRBV5-1 and TRBJ2-5; 8 bases fit TRBD1. The germline gives CDR1 SGHRS, CDR2 YFSETQ. The ends lost 3 bases at V and 3 bases at J; junction bases unmatched: 4. This CDR3 is built from 14 residues. CDR3 region: CASSSGTGKETQYF. For the CDR3, the DNA is TGCGCCAGCAGCTCCGGGACAGGAAAAGAGACCCAGTACTTC.

This clonotype came up a few times. The chain couples TRBV12-3 or TRBV12-4 to TRBJ2-3, with TRBD1 matching over 11 bases. The CDR3 has 15 residues. J was trimmed by 4 bases and V by 6 bases; bases with no gene match: 6. The CDR3 bases are TGTGCCAGCAGCCCTTGGACAGGGGGCGCAGATACGCAGTATTTT. It encodes CASSPWTGGADTQYF.